This T cell receptor (beta chain) stems from a study of cytomegalovirus exposure and HLA in healthy donors. Study conclusions and caveats: HLA alleles were associated with roughly 15,000 TCR beta sequences in a later analysis at 0.05 false discovery rate. In vitro work confirmed that a few CMV-associated chains recognize CMV antigens.

PCR primers comprised 60 Vbeta and 13 Jbeta primers. Produced via immunoSEQ multiplex PCR; TCRdb's table is partial and in-frame only. The specimen's table records about 88,000 clones. Trimming pared 2 bases from V and 1 base from J, leaving 5 bases between. The CDR3 extends over 13 amino acids. The germline V gene has CDR1 MNHEY and CDR2 SVGAGI. To note about this clone: Its antigen remains unidentified. Different DNA sequences within this sample yield the same CDR3.

Sequenced input: PBMCs. The receptor's source is a girl under 18 in good health and CMV-seropositive. The chain employs TRBV6-5 and TRBJ1-1; D may be TRBD1 (5 bases). The CDR3 DNA is TGTGCCAGCAGTTACGGACAGAACACTGAAGCTTTCTTT. Amino acids: CASSYGQNTEAFF.